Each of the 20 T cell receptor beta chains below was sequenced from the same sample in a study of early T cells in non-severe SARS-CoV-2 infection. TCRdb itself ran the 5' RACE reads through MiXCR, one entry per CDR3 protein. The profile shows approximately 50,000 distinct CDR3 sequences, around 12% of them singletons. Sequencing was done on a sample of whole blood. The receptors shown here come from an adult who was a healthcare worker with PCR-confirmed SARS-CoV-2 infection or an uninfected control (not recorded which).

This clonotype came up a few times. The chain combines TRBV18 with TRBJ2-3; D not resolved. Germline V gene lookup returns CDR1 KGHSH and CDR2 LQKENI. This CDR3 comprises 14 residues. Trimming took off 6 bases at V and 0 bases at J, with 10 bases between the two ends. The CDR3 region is CASSRIPSTDTQYF. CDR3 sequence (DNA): TGTGCCAGCTCGCGGATCCCTAGCACAGATACGCAGTATTTT.

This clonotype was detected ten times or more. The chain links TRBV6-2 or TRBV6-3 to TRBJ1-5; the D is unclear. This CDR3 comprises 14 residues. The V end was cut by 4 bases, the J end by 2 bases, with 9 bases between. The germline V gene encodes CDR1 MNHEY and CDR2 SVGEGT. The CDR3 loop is CASSLASGNQPQHF. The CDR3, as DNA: TGTGCCAGCAGTTTAGCCTCGGGCAATCAGCCCCAGCATTTT.

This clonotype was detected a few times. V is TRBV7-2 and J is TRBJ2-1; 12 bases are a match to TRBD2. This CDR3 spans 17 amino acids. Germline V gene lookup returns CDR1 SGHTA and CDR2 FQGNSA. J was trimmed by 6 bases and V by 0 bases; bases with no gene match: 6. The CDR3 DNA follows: TGTGCCAGCAGCTTAGCGGCTAGCGGGGGGGGATTCAATGAGCAGTTCTTC. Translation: CASSLAASGGGFNEQFF.

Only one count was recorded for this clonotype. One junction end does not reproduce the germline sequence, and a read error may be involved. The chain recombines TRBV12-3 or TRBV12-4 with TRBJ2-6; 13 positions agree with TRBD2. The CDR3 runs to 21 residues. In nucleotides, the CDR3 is TGTGCCAGCAGGACGACTAGCGGGGGGCGAATTAACAGCTCTGGGACCAACGTCCTGACTTTC. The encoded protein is CASRTTSGGRINSSGTNVLTF.

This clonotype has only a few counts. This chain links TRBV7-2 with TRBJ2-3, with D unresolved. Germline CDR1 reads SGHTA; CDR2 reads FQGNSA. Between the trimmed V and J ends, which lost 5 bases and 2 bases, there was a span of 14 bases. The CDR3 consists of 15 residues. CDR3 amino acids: CASSPLSPPTDTQYF. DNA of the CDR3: TGTGCCAGCAGCCCCCTGAGCCCCCCCACAGATACGCAGTATTTT.

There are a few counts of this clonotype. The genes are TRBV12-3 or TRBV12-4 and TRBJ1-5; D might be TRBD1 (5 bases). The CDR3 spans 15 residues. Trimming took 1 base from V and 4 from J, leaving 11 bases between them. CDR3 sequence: CASSLEQARNQPQHF. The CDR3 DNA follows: TGTGCCAGCAGTTTAGAACAGGCGCGAAATCAGCCCCAGCATTTT.

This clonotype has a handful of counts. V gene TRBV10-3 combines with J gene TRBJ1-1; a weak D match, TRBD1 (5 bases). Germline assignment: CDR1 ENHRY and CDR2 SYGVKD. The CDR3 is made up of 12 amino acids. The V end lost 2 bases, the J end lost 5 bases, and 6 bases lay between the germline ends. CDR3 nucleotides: TGTGCCATCAGTGAGGACAGAACTGAAGCTTTCTTT. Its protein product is CAISEDRTEAFF.

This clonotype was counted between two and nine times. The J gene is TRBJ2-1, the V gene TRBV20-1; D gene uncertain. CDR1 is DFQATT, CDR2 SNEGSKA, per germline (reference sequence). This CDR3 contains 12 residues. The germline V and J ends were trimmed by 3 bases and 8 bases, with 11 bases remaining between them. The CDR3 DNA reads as TGCAGTGCTAGGGGGTTAGACGATGAGCAGTTCTTC. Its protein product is CSARGLDDEQFF.

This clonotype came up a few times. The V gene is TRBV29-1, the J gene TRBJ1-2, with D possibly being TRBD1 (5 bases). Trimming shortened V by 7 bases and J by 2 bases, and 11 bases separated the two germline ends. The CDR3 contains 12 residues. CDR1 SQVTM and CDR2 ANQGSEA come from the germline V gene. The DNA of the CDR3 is TGCAGCGGGGAGGGACCCAACTATGGCTACACCTTC. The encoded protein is CSGEGPNYGYTF. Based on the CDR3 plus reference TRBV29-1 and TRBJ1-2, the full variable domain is SAVISQKPSRDICQRGTSLTIQCQVDSQVTMMFWYRQQPGQSLTLIATANQGSEATYESGFVIDKFPISRPNLTFSTLTVSNMSPEDSSIYLCSGEGPNYGYTFGSGTRLTVV.

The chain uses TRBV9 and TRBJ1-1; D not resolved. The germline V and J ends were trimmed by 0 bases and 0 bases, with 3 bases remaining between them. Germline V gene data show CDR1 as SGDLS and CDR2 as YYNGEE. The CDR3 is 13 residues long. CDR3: CASSVALNTEAFF. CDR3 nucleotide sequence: TGTGCCAGCAGCGTAGCTCTGAACACTGAAGCTTTCTTT.

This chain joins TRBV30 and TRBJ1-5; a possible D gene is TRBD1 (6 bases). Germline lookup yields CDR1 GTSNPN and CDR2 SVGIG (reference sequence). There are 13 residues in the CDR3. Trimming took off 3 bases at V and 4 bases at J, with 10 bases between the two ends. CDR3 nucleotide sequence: TGTGCCTGGAGCCAGGGGTCTAATCAGCCCCAGCATTTT. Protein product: CAWSQGSNQPQHF. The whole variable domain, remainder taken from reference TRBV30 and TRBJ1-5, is SQTIHQWPATLVQPVGSPLSLECTVEGTSNPNLYWYRQAAGRGLQLLFYSVGIGQISSEVPQNLSASRPQDRQFILSSKKLLLSDSGFYLCAWSQGSNQPQHFGDGTRLSIL.

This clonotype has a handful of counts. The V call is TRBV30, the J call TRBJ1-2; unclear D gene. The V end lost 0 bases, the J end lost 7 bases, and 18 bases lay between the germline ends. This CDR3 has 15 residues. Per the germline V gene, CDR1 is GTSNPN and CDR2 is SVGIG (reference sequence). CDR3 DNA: TGTGCCTGGAGTGTACTAACAGTCGCTGCTGGTGGCTACACCTTC. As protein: CAWSVLTVAAGGYTF.

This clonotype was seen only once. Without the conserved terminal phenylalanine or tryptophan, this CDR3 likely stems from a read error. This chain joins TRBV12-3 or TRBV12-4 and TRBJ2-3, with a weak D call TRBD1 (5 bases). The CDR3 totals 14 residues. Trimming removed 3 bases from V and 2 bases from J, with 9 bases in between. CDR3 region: CASSLAGYTDTQYY. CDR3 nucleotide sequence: TGTGCCAGCAGTTTGGCAGGGTACACAGATACGCAGTATTAT.

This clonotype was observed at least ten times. The CDR3 is CASSLDTGGQPQHF. The CDR3 bases are TGTGCCAGCAGTTTAGACACAGGGGGTCAGCCCCAGCATTTT. The chain combines TRBV12-3 or TRBV12-4 with TRBJ1-5; TRBD1 matches 8 bases. The CDR3 spans 14 residues. Germline trimming cut 1 base from V and 6 bases from J; bases unmatched to any gene: 2.

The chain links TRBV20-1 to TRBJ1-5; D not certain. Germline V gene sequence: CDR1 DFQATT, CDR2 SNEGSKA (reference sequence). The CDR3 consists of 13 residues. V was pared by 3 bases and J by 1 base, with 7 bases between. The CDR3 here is CSARAESNQPQHF. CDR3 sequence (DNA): TGCAGTGCTAGGGCGGAGAGCAATCAGCCCCAGCATTTT.

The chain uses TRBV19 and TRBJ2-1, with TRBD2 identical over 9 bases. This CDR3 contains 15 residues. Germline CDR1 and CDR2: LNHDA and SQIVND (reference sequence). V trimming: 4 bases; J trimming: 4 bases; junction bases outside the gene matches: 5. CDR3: CASSTSGGRYNEQFF. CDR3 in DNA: TGTGCCAGTAGTACAAGCGGGGGGCGTTACAATGAGCAGTTCTTC.

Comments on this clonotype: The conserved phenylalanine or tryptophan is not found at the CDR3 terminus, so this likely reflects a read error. The CDR3, as DNA: TGTGCCAGCAGTAGGAGCAGTGAGACCCAGTACTTA. Translating it yields CASSRSSETQYL. J is TRBJ2-5 and V is TRBV6-1, with D uncertain. The CDR3 is 12 amino acids. Germline lookup yields CDR1 MNHNS and CDR2 SASEGT. Trimming shortened V by 5 bases and J by 5 bases, and 9 bases separated the two germline ends.

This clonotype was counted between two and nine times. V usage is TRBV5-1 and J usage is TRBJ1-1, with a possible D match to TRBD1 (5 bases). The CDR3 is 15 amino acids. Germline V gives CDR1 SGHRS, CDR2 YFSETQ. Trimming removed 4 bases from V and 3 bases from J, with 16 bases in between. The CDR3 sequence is CASSPWAGRDTEAFF. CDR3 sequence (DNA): TGCGCCAGCAGCCCCTGGGCAGGGAGGGACACTGAAGCTTTCTTT.

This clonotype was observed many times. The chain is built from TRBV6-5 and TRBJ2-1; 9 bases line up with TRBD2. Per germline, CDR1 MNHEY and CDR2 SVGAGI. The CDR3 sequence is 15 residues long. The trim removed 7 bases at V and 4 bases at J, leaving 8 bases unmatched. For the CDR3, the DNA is TGTGCCAGCACCCCCTTAGCGGGGGATTACAATGAGCAGTTCTTC. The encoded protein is CASTPLAGDYNEQFF.

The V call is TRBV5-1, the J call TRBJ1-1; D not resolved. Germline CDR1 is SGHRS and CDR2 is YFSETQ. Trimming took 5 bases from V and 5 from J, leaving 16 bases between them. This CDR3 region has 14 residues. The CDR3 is CASSGTGRVTEAFF. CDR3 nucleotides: TGCGCCAGCAGTGGCACGGGGAGGGTGACTGAAGCTTTCTTT.